This is a list of T cell receptor beta chains from one sample in a study of shared clonotypes between healthy human individuals. Sequencing used immunoSEQ multiplex PCR; TCRdb keeps in-frame clones, though not all of them. In the table there are about 2 million clones, 85% to 95% of which are singletons. The sequenced sample was naive CD4+ T cells sorted from blood. The receptor set was obtained from a man younger than 35 in good health. Each CDR3 is given with its conserved first and last residue. D genes are given only for firm matches. Size tells how often a clone was seen (once, few, many) or the class of an expanded clone, and some rows leave it out.

d_gene	v_gene	abundance	j_gene	CDR3nt	CDR3aa
TRBD2	TRBV30	.	TRBJ2-1	TGTGCCTGGAGTCCCCCGGGACTAGCGGGGTTTGAGCAGTTCTTC	CAWSPPGLAGFEQFF
TRBD1	TRBV7-2	.	TRBJ1-4	TGTGCCAGCAGCCAGGGACAGGGGACTAATGAAAAACTGTTTTTT	CASSQGQGTNEKLFF
.	TRBV29-1	.	TRBJ1-2	TGCAGCGTCTGGACCGGGACGCCATCAAGTAACTATGGCTACACCTTC	CSVWTGTPSSNYGYTF
TRBD1	TRBV25-1	.	TRBJ2-2	TGTGCCAGCAGTGAGTCGGGACAGGGGAGGCACACCGGGGAGCTGTTTTTT	CASSESGQGRHTGELFF
.	TRBV13	.	TRBJ2-7	TGTGCCAGCAGCTCTACAGTCGGGGACTACGAGCAGTACTTC	CASSSTVGDYEQYF
TRBD1	TRBV11-2	once	TRBJ1-6	TGTGCCAGCAGCTTGGGACAGAAAAATTCACCCCTCCACTTT	CASSLGQKNSPLHF
TRBD1	TRBV6-5	.	TRBJ2-7	TGTGCCAGCAGTTACTCTCCAACAGGGGCGCGAGTGGAGCAGTACTTC	CASSYSPTGARVEQYF
.	TRBV5-1	.	TRBJ1-2	TGCGCCAGCAGTGGTACGGGAGGGGCCATTAACTATGGCTACACCTTC	CASSGTGGAINYGYTF
TRBD2	TRBV5-1	.	TRBJ2-5	TGCGCCAGCAGCCCACCTAGCGGAGCACAAGAGACCCAGTACTTC	CASSPPSGAQETQYF
.	TRBV4-3	.	TRBJ2-1	TGCGCCAGCAGCCAAGAGTTCAAGCGGAGAGGGGCTGGTGAGCAGTTCTTC	CASSQEFKRRGAGEQFF
.	TRBV9	.	TRBJ2-5	TGTGCCAGCAGCGTAGGGCTAGTGGAGGGCCAAGAGACCCAGTACTTC	CASSVGLVEGQETQYF
.	TRBV5-1	.	TRBJ1-4	TGCGCCAGCCCCCTAGGCAGGCCGAATGAAAAACTGTTTTTT	CASPLGRPNEKLFF
.	TRBV9	.	TRBJ2-1	TGTGCCAGCAGCGCCCGGTCGACTCTCACCTACAATGAGCAGTTCTTC	CASSARSTLTYNEQFF
.	TRBV6-6	.	TRBJ1-3	TGTGCCAGCAGTGTTTCTCAGGGGAACACCATATATTTT	CASSVSQGNTIYF
.	TRBV29-1	.	TRBJ1-1	TGCAGCGTTGTGGGGGACGGCCAAAGTAGGAACACTGAAGCTTTCTTT	CSVVGDGQSRNTEAFF
.	TRBV5-1	.	TRBJ2-5	TGCGCCAGCAGCTTGGCGTCAGGGAAAGAGACCCAGTACTTC	CASSLASGKETQYF
.	TRBV6-6	few	TRBJ1-5	TGTGCCAGCAGTAGGAACAGGAATCAGCCCCAGCATTTT	CASSRNRNQPQHF
TRBD2	TRBV4-1	.	TRBJ2-1	TGCGCCAGCAGCCAAGGTTTCGCGGGAGGTCTTTGGAATGAGCAGTTCTTC	CASSQGFAGGLWNEQFF
.	TRBV2	once	TRBJ1-4	TGTGCCAGCAGTGCTACCGGAAATAATGAAAAACTGTTTTTT	CASSATGNNEKLFF
.	TRBV7-3	.	TRBJ1-2	TGTGCCAGCAGACTTGACAGCAACTATGGCTACACCTTC	CASRLDSNYGYTF